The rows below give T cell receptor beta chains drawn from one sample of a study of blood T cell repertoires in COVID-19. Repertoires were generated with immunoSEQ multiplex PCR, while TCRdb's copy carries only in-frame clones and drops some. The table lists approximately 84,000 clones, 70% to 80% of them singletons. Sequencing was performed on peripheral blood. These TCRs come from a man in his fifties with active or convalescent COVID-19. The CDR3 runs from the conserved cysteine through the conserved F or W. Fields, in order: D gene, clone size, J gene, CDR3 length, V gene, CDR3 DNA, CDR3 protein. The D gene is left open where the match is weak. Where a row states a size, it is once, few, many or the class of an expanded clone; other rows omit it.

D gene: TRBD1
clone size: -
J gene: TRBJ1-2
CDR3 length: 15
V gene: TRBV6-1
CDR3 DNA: TGTGCCAGCAGTGAAGGGACAGGGTCAGGCTATGGCTACACCTTC
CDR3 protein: CASSEGTGSGYGYTF

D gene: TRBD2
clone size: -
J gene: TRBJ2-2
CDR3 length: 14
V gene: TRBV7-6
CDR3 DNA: TGTGCCAGCAGCTTAGGCGGGGGAACCGGGGAGCTGTTTTTT
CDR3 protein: CASSLGGGTGELFF

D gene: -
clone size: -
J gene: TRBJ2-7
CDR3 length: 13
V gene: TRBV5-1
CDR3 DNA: TGCGCCAGCAGCTTGGAACCAGGGTCCGAGCAGTACTTC
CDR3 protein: CASSLEPGSEQYF

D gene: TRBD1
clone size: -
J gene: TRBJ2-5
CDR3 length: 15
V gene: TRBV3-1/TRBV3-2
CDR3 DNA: TGTGCCAGCAGCCTTAGGGGGCCAGGGGGAGAGACCCAGTACTTC
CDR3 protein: CASSLRGPGGETQYF

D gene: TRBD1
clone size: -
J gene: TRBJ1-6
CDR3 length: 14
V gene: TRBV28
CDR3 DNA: TGTGCCAGCAGGCAGGGACAGTCTAATTCACCCCTCCACTTT
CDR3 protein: CASRQGQSNSPLHF

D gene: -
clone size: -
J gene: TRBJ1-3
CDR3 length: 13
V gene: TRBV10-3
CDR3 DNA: TGTGCCATCAAGACAGGCTCTGGAAACACCATATATTTT
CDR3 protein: CAIKTGSGNTIYF

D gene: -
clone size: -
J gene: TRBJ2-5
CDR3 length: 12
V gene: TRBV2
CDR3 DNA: TGTGCCAGTAGCCGGGAGCAAGAGACCCAGTACTTC
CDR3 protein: CASSREQETQYF

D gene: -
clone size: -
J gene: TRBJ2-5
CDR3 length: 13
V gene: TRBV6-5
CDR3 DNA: TGTGCCAGCAGTTACCCCGAGGGTGAGACCCAGTACTTC
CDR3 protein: CASSYPEGETQYF

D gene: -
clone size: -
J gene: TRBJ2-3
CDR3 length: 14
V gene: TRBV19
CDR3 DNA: TGTGCCAGTAGTAACCGGGGGGCATTGGATACGCAGTATTTT
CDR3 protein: CASSNRGALDTQYF

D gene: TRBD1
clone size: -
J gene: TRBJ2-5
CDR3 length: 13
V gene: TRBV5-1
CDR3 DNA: TGCGCCAGCAGGGGACAGGCGCAAGAGACCCAGTACTTC
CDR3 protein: CASRGQAQETQYF

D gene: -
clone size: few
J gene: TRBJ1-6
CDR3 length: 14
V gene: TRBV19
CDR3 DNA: TGTGCCAGTAGTACGACAGGCCGTAATTCACCCCTCCACTTT
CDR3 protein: CASSTTGRNSPLHF

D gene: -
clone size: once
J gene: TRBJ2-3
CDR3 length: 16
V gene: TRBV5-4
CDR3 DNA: TGTGCCAGCAGCTCCCGGACTAACAAGGCTTATGATACGCAGTATTTT
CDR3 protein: CASSSRTNKAYDTQYF

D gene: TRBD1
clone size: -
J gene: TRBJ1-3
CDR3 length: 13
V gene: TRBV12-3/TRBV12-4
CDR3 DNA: TGTGCCAGCGACAGGGGTGCCGGAAACACCATATATTTT
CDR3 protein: CASDRGAGNTIYF

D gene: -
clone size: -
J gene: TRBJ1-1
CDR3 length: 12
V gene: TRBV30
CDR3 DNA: TGTGCCTGGAGTTTCGGGACAAAGCAAGCTTTCTTT
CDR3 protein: CAWSFGTKQAFF

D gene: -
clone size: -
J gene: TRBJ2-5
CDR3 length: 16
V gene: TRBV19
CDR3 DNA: TGTGCCAGTAGTATACGACGTAACACCTCGCGGGAGACCCAGTACTTC
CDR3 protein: CASSIRRNTSRETQYF

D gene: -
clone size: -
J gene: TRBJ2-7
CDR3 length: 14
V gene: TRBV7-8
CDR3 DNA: TGTGCCAGCAGCCTGACAGAGACCTCCTACGAGCAGTACTTC
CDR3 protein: CASSLTETSYEQYF

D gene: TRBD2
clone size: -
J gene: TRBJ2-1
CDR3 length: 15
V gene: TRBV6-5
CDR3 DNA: TGTGCCAGCAGCAGGCCTAGCGGGGGGGAGGGTGAGCAGTTCTTC
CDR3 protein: CASSRPSGGEGEQFF

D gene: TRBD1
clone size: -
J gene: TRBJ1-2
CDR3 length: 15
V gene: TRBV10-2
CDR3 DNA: TGCGCCAGCAGTCTCGAGGGACAGGGGAAAAATGGCTACACCTTC
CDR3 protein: CASSLEGQGKNGYTF

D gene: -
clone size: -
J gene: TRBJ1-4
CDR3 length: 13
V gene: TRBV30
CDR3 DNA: TGTGCCGGGGCTCGGGACACTACCGAAAAACTGTTTTTT
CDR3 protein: CAGARDTTEKLFF

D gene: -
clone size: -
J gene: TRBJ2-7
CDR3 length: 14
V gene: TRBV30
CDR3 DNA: TGTGCCTGGAGACCCCGGACAGCGGGATACGAGCAGTACTTC
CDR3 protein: CAWRPRTAGYEQYF

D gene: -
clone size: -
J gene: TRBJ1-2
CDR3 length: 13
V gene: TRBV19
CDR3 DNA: TGTGCCAGTAGTTTCCCGACAGGAATTGGCTACACCTTC
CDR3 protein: CASSFPTGIGYTF

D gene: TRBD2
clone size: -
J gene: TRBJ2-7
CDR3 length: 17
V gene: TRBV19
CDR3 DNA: TGTGCCAGTAGTATGAGCGGGGGGGCCATTCTCTCCTACGAGCAGTACTTC
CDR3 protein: CASSMSGGAILSYEQYF

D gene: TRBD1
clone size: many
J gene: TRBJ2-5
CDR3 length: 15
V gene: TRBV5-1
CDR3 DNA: TGCGCCAGCAGCTTGGGACAGGGAAGGCAAGAGACCCAGTACTTC
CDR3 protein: CASSLGQGRQETQYF

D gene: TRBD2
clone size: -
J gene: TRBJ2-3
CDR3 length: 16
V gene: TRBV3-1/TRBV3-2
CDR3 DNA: TGTGCCAGCAGCTTTCTTGGGGGGGGGAGCACAGATACGCAGTATTTT
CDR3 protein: CASSFLGGGSTDTQYF

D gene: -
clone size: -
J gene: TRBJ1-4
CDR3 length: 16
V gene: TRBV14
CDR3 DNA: TGTGCCAGCAGCCCCCCAGGGGCAGGCTTCCAGGAAAAACTGTTTTTT
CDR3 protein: CASSPPGAGFQEKLFF